This T cell receptor beta chain was found in a study of T-cell memory formation after mild COVID-19. Study-wide background: The two donors had largely donor-specific TCR clusters.

TCR alpha and TCR beta cDNA libraries carrying sample barcodes and UMIs came from 5'RACE with constant-segment primers. MiXCR was run by TCRdb on the 5' RACE reads, yielding one entry per CDR3 protein. The sample consists of 40,000 or so distinct CDR3 sequences, 6.6% of them appearing once. Germline V CDR1 and CDR2: SGHVS, FQNEAQ. The junction had 2 bases not matched to a gene; V was cut back by 0 bases and J by 1 base. The CDR3 totals 15 residues. Notes on this clonotype: Its antigen is not identified.

General observations from the study: Largely, contracting CD4+ clones fell within CM and EM, and contracting CD8+ clones within EMRA. Memory from before infection featured some responding clones, which suggests cross-reactive memory joined.

Sample: PBMCs or a T cell subset sorted from them (not recorded which). V is TRBV7-8 and J is TRBJ2-7; 8 bases agree with TRBD2. The sequence was collected from an adult who had mild COVID-19 (a few samples of this study predate the infection). Cell type and time point are not known. CDR3 coding DNA: TGTGCCAGCAGCTTAGCAGCGGGGGAGTCCTACGAGCAGTACTTC. Protein sequence: CASSLAAGESYEQYF.